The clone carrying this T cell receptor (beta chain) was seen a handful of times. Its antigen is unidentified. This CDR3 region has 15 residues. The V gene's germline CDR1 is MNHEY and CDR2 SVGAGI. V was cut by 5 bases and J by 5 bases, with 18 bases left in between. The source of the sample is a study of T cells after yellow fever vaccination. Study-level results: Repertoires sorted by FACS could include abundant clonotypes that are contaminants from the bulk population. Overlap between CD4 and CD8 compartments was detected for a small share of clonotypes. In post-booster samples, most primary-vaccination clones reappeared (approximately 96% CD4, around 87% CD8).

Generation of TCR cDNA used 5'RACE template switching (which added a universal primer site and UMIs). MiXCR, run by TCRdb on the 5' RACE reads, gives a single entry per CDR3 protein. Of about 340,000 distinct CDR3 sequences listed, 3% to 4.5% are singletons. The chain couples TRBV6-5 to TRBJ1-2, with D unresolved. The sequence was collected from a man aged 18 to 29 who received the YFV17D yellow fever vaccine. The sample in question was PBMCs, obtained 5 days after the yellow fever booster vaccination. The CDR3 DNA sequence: TGTGCCAGCAGTCCCCTAGGTGGGCTAGATTATGGCTACACCTTC. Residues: CASSPLGGLDYGYTF.